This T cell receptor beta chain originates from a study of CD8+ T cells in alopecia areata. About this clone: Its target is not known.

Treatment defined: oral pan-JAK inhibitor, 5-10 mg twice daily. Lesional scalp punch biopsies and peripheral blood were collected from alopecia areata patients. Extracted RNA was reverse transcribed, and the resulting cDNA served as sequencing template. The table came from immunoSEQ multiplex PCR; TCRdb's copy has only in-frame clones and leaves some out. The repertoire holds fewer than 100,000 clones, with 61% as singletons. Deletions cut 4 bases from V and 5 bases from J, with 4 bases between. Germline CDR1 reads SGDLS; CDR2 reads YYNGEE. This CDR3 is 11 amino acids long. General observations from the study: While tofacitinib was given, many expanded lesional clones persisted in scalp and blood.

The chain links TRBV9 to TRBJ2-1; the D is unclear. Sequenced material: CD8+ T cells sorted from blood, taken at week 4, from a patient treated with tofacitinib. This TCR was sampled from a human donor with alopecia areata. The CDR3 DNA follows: TGTGCCAGCAGCCCGGACAATGAGCAGTTCTTC. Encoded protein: CASSPDNEQFF.